Below are 26 T cell receptor beta chains sequenced from a single sample in a study of human CD8 memory T cell subsets (dated by TCRdb to 2020 to 2021). Instrument on record: NextSeq 550. A Human TCR Profiling Kit was used to prepare UMI-labeled 5' RACE TCRbeta libraries. TCRdb reprocessed the reads, and each CDR3 protein sequence is entered once, without DNA. The table held for this sample gives 5,500 to 8,500 distinct CDR3 sequences. Of the sample, about 22% is held by the ten largest clones. The sample comprised CD8+ stem-like memory T cells (TSCM and TCM) sorted from PBMCs. The cell subset or site tag for this specimen amounts to: stem-like memory CD8 T cells (TSTEM), CCR7+ PD-1- TIGIT-. These receptors all stem from a human donor in good health.

The V gene is TRBV2, the J gene TRBJ2-1; no DNA is available, so the TRBD1 call from TCRdb remains unchecked. CDR3 length: 15 amino acids. In germline, CDR1 is SNHLY, CDR2 FYNNEI. The CDR3 reads CASSEQGAIQNEQFF.

The chain employs TRBV20-1 and TRBJ1-1; TCRdb's D gene call, TRBD1, goes unchecked for lack of DNA. The CDR3 extends over 14 amino acids. Germline V gives CDR1 DFQATT, CDR2 SNEGSKA (reference sequence). CDR3 region: CSARDIKEGVEAFF.

Measured by frequency, this clonotype is medium-sized. V and J are TRBV30 and TRBJ1-5; the D gene TCRdb calls, TRBD1, cannot be checked with no DNA. Germline values: CDR1 GTSNPN, CDR2 SVGIG (reference sequence). This CDR3 spans 15 amino acids. CDR3 loop: CAWSTGTAVRQPQHF.

The V gene is TRBV7-8, the J gene TRBJ1-5; lacking DNA, the TRBD1 call made by TCRdb goes unchecked. The germline V gene encodes CDR1 SGHVS and CDR2 FQNEAQ. The CDR3 contains 15 residues. The CDR3 spells CASSPDRVGNQPQHF.

The rearrangement links TRBV7-9 to TRBJ2-3. CDR1 and CDR2 from the germline V gene are SEHNR and FQNEAQ (reference sequence). This CDR3 region has 13 residues. The CDR3 loop is CASSHDIADTQYF.

This rearrangement joins TRBV5-4 to TRBJ2-5. CDR1 and CDR2 from the germline V gene are SGHNT and YYREEE (reference sequence). The CDR3 length is 15 residues. The CDR3 loop reads CASSPTELSQETQYF.

The chain couples TRBV4-1 to TRBJ2-2; there is no DNA to check the TCRdb D call of TRBD2. CDR3 length: 18 amino acids. Germline values: CDR1 MGHRA, CDR2 YSYEKL. The CDR3: CASSQEASGRTNTGELFF.

This clonotype counts as medium-sized by frequency. This CDR3 reads CASSPLVYNEQFF. The rearrangement links TRBV19 to TRBJ2-1; the D call of TRBD2 rests on TCRdb alone, since no DNA is present to check it. The V gene's germline CDR1 is LNHDA and CDR2 SQIVND (reference sequence). This CDR3 is 13 amino acids long.

The V and J genes are TRBV5-6 and TRBJ1-1. Germline CDR1 and CDR2: SGHDT and YYEEEE. This CDR3 spans 13 amino acids. This CDR3 is CASSLSPDFEAFF.

The J gene is TRBJ1-6, the V gene TRBV13; TCRdb indicates TRBD1, and absent DNA this call remains unverified. The CDR3 runs to 16 residues. CDR1 PRHDT and CDR2 FYEKMQ come from the germline V gene (reference sequence). CDR3: CASSRMQGSYNSPLHF.

The chain has TRBV21-1 and TRBJ1-2; there is no DNA to check the TCRdb D call of TRBD1. TRBV21-1 is reported as a pseudogene. The CDR3 contains 15 residues. The CDR3 region is CASSRRQGGLYGYTF.

CDR3 residues: CASKEGGTYEQYF. The rearrangement uses TRBV27 and TRBJ2-7; TCRdb's D gene call, TRBD2, goes unchecked for lack of DNA. This CDR3 contains 13 residues. Germline assignment: CDR1 MNHEY and CDR2 SMNVEV (reference sequence).

The gene calls are TRBV4-2 and TRBJ2-3; TCRdb proposes TRBD1, but this gene call is untestable without DNA. The germline V gene encodes CDR1 LGHNA and CDR2 YNFKEQ. This CDR3 contains 15 residues. The CDR3 region is CASSHGQGGTDTQYF.

The rearrangement links TRBV5-4 to TRBJ1-2; TCRdb designates TRBD1, a call that cannot be tested without DNA. Germline CDR1 reads SGHNT; CDR2 reads YYREEE (reference sequence). The CDR3 runs 15 residues. CDR3: CASSLWGAQGDGYTF.

The chain employs TRBV12-3 or TRBV12-4 and TRBJ2-7; the D call of TRBD1 rests on TCRdb alone, since no DNA is present to check it. The CDR3 contains 15 residues. The CDR3 here is CASSYRDRAYYEQYF.

This clonotype is deemed medium-sized by its frequency. V and J are TRBV25-1 and TRBJ2-1. Germline CDR1 reads MGHDK; CDR2 reads SYGVNS. CDR3 length: 15 amino acids. Here the CDR3 reads CASSPTLAWDNEQFF. The full variable domain, in which reference TRBV25-1 and TRBJ2-1 provide the parts outside the CDR3, is EADIYQTPRYLVIGTGKKITLECSQTMGHDKMYWYQQDPGMELHLIHYSYGVNSTEKGDLSSESTVSRIRTEHFPLTLESARPSHTSQYLCASSPTLAWDNEQFFGPGTRLTVL.

The V call is TRBV4-1, the J call TRBJ1-2. CDR1 and CDR2 from the germline V gene are MGHRA and YSYEKL. The CDR3 totals 15 residues. CDR3 loop: CASSQVVAGLYGYTF.

This rearrangement joins TRBV10-2 to TRBJ2-1. The CDR3 length is 12 residues. The germline V gene encodes CDR1 WSHSY and CDR2 SAAADI. CDR3 loop: CASSEPGNEQFF.

The chain couples TRBV7-9 to TRBJ2-1; TCRdb gives TRBD1 as the D gene, but with no DNA this cannot be confirmed. The CDR3 runs 16 residues. Per the germline V gene, CDR1 is SEHNR and CDR2 is FQNEAQ (reference sequence). CDR3 in amino acids: CASSALDRGLGNEQFF. Together with reference TRBV7-9 and TRBJ2-1, the CDR3 gives the full variable domain: DTGVSQNPRHKITKRGQNVTFRCDPISEHNRLYWYRQTLGQGPEFLTYFQNEAQLEKSRLLSDRFSAERPKGSFSTLEIQRTEQGDSAMYLCASSALDRGLGNEQFFGPGTRLTVL.

The V gene is TRBV20-1, the J gene TRBJ1-2; TCRdb's D call of TRBD1 is untestable without DNA. The germline CDR1 and CDR2 sequences are DFQATT and SNEGSKA (reference sequence). This CDR3 is built from 16 residues. The CDR3 sequence is CSARDKKTGANYGYTF.

The rearrangement links TRBV20-1 to TRBJ1-3; TCRdb indicates TRBD1, and absent DNA this call remains unverified. The CDR3 spans 14 residues. The germline gives CDR1 DFQATT, CDR2 SNEGSKA (reference sequence). The CDR3 region is CSASTGTGGNTIYF.

The CDR3 region is CASRRQGDADTQYF. The V and J genes are TRBV7-9 and TRBJ2-3; TCRdb reports TRBD1, a call that lacks DNA to check it against. The CDR3 totals 14 residues. CDR1 SEHNR and CDR2 FQNEAQ come from the germline V gene (reference sequence).

This sequence joins TRBV28 and TRBJ2-1; the TCRdb D gene call, TRBD2, has no DNA to confirm it. The CDR3 has 12 residues. Germline values: CDR1 MDHEN, CDR2 SYDVKM. This CDR3 reads CASKSGGNEQFF.

This sequence joins TRBV9 and TRBJ2-7; without DNA, the TCRdb call of TRBD1 cannot be checked. This CDR3 contains 15 residues. Per germline, CDR1 SGDLS and CDR2 YYNGEE. CDR3 protein: CASSVGTGSTYEQYF.

This chain connects TRBV11-2 to TRBJ1-2; as DNA is missing, the TRBD1 call by TCRdb cannot be tested. Germline-derived CDR1 and CDR2 are SGHAT and FQNNGV. There are 16 residues in the CDR3. The CDR3 here is CASSLGFGGRGYGYTF.

The chain has TRBV29-1 and TRBJ2-1. There are 14 residues in the CDR3. Germline values: CDR1 SQVTM, CDR2 ANQGSEA. CDR3 amino acids: CSVEASRDYNEQFF.